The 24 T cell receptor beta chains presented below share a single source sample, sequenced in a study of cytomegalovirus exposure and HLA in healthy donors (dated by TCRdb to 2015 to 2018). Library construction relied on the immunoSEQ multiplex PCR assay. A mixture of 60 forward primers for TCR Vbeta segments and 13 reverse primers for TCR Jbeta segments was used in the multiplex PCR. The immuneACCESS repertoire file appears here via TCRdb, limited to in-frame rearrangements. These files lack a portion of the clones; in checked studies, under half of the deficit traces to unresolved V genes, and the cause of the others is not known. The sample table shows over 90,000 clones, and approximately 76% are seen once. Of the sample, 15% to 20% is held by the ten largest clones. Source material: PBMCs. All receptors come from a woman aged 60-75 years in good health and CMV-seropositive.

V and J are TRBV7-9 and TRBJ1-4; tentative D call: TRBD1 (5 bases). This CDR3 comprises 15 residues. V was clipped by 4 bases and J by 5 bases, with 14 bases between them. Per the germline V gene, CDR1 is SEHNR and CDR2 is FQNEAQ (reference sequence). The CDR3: CASSSGQALNEKLFF. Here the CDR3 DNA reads TGTGCCAGCAGCTCAGGACAAGCATTAAATGAAAAACTGTTTTTT.

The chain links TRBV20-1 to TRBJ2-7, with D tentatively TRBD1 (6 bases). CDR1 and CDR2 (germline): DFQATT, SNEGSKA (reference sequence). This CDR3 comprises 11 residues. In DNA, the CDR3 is TGCAGAGGACAGAATACCGACGAGCAGTACTTC. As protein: CRGQNTDEQYF.

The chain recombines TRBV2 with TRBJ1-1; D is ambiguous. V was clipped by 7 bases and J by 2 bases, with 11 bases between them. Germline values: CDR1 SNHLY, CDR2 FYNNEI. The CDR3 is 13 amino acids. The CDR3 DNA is TGTGCCAGCAAGACAAGACGAAACACTGAAGCTTTCTTT. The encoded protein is CASKTRRNTEAFF.

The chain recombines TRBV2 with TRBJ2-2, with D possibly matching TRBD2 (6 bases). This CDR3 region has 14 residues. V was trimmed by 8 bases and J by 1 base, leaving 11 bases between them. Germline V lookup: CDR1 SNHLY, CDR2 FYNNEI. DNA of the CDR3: TGTGCCAGCTGGAACGGGGGGAACACCGGGGAGCTGTTTTTT. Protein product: CASWNGGNTGELFF.

The CDR3 nucleotides read TGTGCCAGCAGCCCCCGTCGGGGTCAGCCCCAGCATTTT. It is translated as CASSPRRGQPQHF. This rearrangement joins TRBV7-9 to TRBJ1-5; D remains ambiguous. CDR1 is SEHNR, CDR2 FQNEAQ, per germline (reference sequence). The CDR3 is 13 residues long. Trimming cost V 5 bases and J 6 bases, with 11 bases left between them.

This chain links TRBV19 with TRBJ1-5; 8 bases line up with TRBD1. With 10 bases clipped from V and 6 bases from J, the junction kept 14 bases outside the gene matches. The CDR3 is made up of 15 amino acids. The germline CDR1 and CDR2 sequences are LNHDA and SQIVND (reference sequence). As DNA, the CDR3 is TGTGCCACCGACACTTACCAGGGGGCGAGTCAGCCCCAGCATTTT. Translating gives CATDTYQGASQPQHF.

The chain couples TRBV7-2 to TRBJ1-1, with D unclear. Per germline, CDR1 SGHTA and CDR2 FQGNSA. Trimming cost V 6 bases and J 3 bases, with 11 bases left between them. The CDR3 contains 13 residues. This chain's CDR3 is CASSRRVDTEAFF. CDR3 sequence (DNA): TGTGCCAGCAGTCGGCGGGTTGACACTGAAGCTTTCTTT.

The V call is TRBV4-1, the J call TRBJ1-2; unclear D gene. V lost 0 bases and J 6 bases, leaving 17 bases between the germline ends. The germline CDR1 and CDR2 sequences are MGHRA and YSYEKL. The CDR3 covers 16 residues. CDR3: CASSQENGWAMDGYTF. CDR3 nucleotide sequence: TGCGCCAGCAGCCAAGAAAATGGTTGGGCAATGGATGGCTACACCTTC.

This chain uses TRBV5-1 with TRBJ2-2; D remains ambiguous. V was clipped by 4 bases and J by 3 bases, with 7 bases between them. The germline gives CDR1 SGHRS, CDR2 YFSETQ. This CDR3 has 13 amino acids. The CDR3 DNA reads TGCGCCAGCAGCGATCAGTACACCGGGGAGCTGTTTTTT. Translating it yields CASSDQYTGELFF.

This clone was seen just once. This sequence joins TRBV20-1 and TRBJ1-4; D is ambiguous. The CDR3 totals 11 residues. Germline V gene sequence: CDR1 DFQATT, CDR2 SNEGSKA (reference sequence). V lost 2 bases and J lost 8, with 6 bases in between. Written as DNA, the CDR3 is TGCAGTGCTAGATTGGGCGAAAAACTGTTTTTT. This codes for CSARLGEKLFF.

CDR3 bases: TGTGCCAGCAGCTATAGGGGGCTCTATGGAAACACCATATATTTT. Translation: CASSYRGLYGNTIYF. The chain links TRBV9 to TRBJ1-3; TRBD1 agrees at 7 bases. From germline, CDR1 is SGDLS and CDR2 YYNGEE. V dropped 4 bases and J dropped 3; count of bases not matched to a gene: 7. CDR3 length equals 15 residues. Drawing the rest from reference TRBV9 and TRBJ1-3, the complete variable domain is DSGVTQTPKHLITATGQRVTLRCSPRSGDLSVYWYQQSLDQGLQFLIQYYNGEERAKGNILERFSAQQFPDLHSELNLSSLELGDSALYFCASSYRGLYGNTIYFGEGSWLTVV.

DNA of the CDR3: TGTGCCAGCAGTTACAGCGCTCGGCGAGGAACTGAAGCTTTCTTT. Translated: CASSYSARRGTEAFF. The chain employs TRBV6-5 and TRBJ1-1; D unclear. The CDR3 extends over 15 amino acids. Between the trimmed V and J ends, which lost 2 bases and 5 bases, there was a span of 15 bases. The germline CDR1 and CDR2 sequences are MNHEY and SVGAGI.

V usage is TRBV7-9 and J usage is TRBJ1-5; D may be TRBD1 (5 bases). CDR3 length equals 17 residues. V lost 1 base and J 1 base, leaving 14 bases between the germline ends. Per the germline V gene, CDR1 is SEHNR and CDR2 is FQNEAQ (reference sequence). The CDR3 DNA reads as TGTGCCAGCAGCTTAGGTCGGGGGGTGGTCAGCAATCAGCCCCAGCATTTT. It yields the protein CASSLGRGVVSNQPQHF.

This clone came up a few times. The CDR3 sequence: CASRDRGYEQYF. In DNA form, the CDR3 reads TGTGCCAGCCGGGACAGGGGCTACGAGCAGTACTTC. The chain is built from TRBV7-9 and TRBJ2-7, with 10 nucleotides matching TRBD1. V gave up 8 bases and J gave up 3 bases; unmatched junction bases: 1. CDR1 is SEHNR and CDR2 is FQNEAQ in the germline V gene (reference sequence). The CDR3 sequence is 12 residues long. Supplemented by reference TRBV7-9 and TRBJ2-7, the full variable domain reads DTGVSQNPRHKITKRGQNVTFRCDPISEHNRLYWYRQTLGQGPEFLTYFQNEAQLEKSRLLSDRFSAERPKGSFSTLEIQRTEQGDSAMYLCASRDRGYEQYFGPGTRLTVT.

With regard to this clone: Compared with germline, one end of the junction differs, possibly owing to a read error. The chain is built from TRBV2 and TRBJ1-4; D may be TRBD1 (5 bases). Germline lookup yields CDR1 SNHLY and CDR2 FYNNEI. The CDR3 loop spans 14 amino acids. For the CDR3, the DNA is TGTGCCAGCAGGGAAGACAGCTTTAATGAAAAACTGTTTTTT. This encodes CASREDSFNEKLFF.

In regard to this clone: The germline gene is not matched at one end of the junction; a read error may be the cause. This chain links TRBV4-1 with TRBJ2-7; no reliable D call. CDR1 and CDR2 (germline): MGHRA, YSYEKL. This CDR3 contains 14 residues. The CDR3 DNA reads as TGTGCCAGCAGCCCCGACTTGGGCTCCTACGAGCAGTACTTC. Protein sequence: CASSPDLGSYEQYF.

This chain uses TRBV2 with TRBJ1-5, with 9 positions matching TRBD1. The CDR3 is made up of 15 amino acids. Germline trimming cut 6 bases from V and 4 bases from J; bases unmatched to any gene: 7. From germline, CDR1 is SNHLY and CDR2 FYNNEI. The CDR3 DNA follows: TGTGCCAGCAGCTCCGGGACAGGGTGGAATCAGCCCCAGCATTTT. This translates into CASSSGTGWNQPQHF. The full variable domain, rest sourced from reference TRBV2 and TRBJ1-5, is EPEVTQTPSHQVTQMGQEVILRCVPISNHLYFYWYRQILGQKVEFLVSFYNNEISEKSEIFDDQFSVERPDGSNFTLKIRSTKLEDSAMYFCASSSGTGWNQPQHFGDGTRLSIL.

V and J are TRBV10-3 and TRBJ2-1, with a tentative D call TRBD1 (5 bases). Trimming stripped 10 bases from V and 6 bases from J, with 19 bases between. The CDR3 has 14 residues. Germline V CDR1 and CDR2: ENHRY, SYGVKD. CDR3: CATTGAFTVNEQFF. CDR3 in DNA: TGTGCCACCACTGGGGCGTTTACAGTCAATGAGCAGTTCTTC.

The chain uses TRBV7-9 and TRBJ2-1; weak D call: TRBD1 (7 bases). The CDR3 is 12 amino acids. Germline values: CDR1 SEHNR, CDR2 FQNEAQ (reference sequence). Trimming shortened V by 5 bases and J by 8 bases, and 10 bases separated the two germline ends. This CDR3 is CASSPRGDEQFF. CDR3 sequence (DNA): TGTGCCAGCAGCCCCAGGGGGGATGAGCAGTTCTTC.

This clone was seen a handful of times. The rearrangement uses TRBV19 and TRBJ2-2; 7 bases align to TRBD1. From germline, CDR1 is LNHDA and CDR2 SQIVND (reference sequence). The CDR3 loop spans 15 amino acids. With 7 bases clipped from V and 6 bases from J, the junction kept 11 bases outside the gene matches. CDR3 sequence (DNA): TGTGCCAGTACTTCGTTCGACAGGGCCGCCGGGGAGCTGTTTTTT. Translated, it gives CASTSFDRAAGELFF.

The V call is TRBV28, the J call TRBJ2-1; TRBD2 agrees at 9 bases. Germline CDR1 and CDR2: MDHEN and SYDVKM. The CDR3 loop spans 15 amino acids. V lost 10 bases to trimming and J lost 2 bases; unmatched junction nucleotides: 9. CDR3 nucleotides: TGTGCCACCAAGCTAGGCGGGAGGGCCTACAATGAGCAGTTCTTC. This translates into CATKLGGRAYNEQFF.

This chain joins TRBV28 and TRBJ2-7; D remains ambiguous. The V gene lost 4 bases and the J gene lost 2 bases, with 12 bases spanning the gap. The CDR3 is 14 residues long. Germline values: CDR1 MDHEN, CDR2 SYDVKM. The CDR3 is CASSSPPLAYEQYF. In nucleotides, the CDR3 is TGTGCCAGCAGTTCTCCCCCCCTCGCCTACGAGCAGTACTTC.

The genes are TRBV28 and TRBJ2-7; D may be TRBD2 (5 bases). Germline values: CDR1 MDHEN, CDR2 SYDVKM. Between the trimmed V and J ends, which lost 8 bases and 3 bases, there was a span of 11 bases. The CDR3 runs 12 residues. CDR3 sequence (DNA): TGTGCCAGCTTTGCCCGGGACTACGAGCAGTACTTC. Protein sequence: CASFARDYEQYF.

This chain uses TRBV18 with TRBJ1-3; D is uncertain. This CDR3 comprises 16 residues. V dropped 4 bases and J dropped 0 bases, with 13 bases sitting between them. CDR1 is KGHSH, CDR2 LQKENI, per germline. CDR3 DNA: TGTGCCAGCTCACTCCGAGAGGCGAGCTCTGGAAACACCATATATTTT. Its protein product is CASSLREASSGNTIYF.